This TCR beta chain stems from a study of T cell responses to AZD1222 COVID-19 vaccine. The germline V gene has CDR1 LGHDT and CDR2 YNNKEL (reference sequence). The J segment lost 1 base and the V segment lost 4 bases, leaving 5 bases of the junction unmatched. The CDR3 has 18 residues. The protocol was immunoSEQ multiplex PCR, while the TCRdb copy is restricted to in-frame clones and leaves out a portion. Counted here are some 170,000 clones, 85% to 95% occurring once; the ten biggest clones make up about 3%. The sequencing used peripheral blood, collected on day 0 of AZD1222 vaccination. V gene TRBV3-1 (or the pseudogene TRBV3-2) combines with J gene TRBJ2-1; the match to TRBD2 covers 15 bases. This clonotype was obtained from an adult in good health. The DNA for the CDR3 is TGTGCCAGCAGCCGAGGACTAGCGGGAGGGAGGTCCTACAATGAGCAGTTCTTC. Translated: CASSRGLAGGRSYNEQFF.